The present TCR beta chain was sequenced within a study of shared clonotypes between healthy human individuals. The germline CDR1 and CDR2 sequences are SEHNR and FQNEAQ (reference sequence). Deletions cut 1 base from V and 4 bases from J, with 5 bases between. The CDR3 totals 12 residues. On this clone itself: Other nucleotide sequences from this sample produce the same CDR3.

Sequencing was performed with immunoSEQ multiplex PCR; in TCRdb, only in-frame clones are kept and a portion is missing. This table has approximately 1,500,000 clones, around 98% appearing once. The chain recombines TRBV7-9 with TRBJ2-7, with unresolved D. This TCR derives from a man aged 30 to 45 in good health. Sequencing used naive CD4+ T cells sorted from blood. Regarding subset: CD45RA+ positively selected. CDR3 region: CASSLGAYEQYF. The CDR3 DNA reads as TGTGCCAGCAGCTTAGGAGCTTACGAGCAGTACTTC.